This T cell receptor beta chain is drawn from a study of T-cell reconstitution after alpha-beta-depleted transplantation in children. This clonotype was seen at least ten times. Preparing the TCRbeta library involved the use of unique molecular identifiers. TCRdb re-derived calls from the PCR reads in MiXCR, one entry per CDR3 protein. The table has some 590,000 distinct CDR3 sequences, 10% to 13% seen once. The V gene end was trimmed by 3 bases and the J gene end by 3 bases; junction bases not matched to a gene: 8. The CDR3 is 15 residues long. Germline lookup yields CDR1 SGDLS and CDR2 YYNGEE. This sequence was found in a human donor who donated a stem cell graft to a child with acute myeloid leukemia. This rearrangement joins TRBV9 to TRBJ2-7; 8 positions agree with TRBD1. The starting material was PBMCs from the stem cell graft donor, obtained from the stem cell graft. This CDR3 is CASSGGLGQGYEQYF. In DNA form, the CDR3 reads TGTGCCAGCAGCGGCGGACTTGGACAGGGCTACGAGCAGTACTTC. The full variable domain, rest sourced from reference TRBV9 and TRBJ2-7, is DSGVTQTPKHLITATGQRVTLRCSPRSGDLSVYWYQQSLDQGLQFLIQYYNGEERAKGNILERFSAQQFPDLHSELNLSSLELGDSALYFCASSGGLGQGYEQYFGPGTRLTVT.